This T cell receptor (beta chain) was retrieved from a study of shared clonotypes between healthy human individuals (TCRdb year 2020). Background for the entire study: The cohort included three men and a couple of women between 18 and 49 years of age. Per donor, three plates each were used for CD4 naive and CD4 memory, two for CD8 naive, and one for CD8 memory. To increase sequencing depth and limit assay-specific biases, TCR repertoire library preparation and sequencing were carried out by different laboratories using diverse techniques. Each donor's leukapheresis produced roughly between about 0.85 and 10 billion PBMCs. To estimate repertoire size and how much clonotype sharing occurs between individuals, the study deeply sequenced the blood TCR repertoires of roughly 5 healthy adults.

Using the deep immunoSEQ assay, multiplex PCR amplified TCR CDR3 regions from genomic DNA. Extracted genomic DNA from each cell subset was distributed evenly across all wells of several immunoSEQ 96-well plates, and each plate was treated as a replicate. For sorted subsets, each replicate PCR was loaded with 200 ng genomic DNA, equivalent to roughly 30,000 T cell genomes. Purified libraries were quantified with a Qubit 3.0 fluorometer, sized on a Bioanalyzer 2100, and re-quantified with the KAPA Library Quantification kit. Every immunoSEQ 96-well plate was sequenced on a dedicated single-read 150-cycle Illumina NextSeq 550 flow cell. On the study's bioinformatics: The immunoSEQ output contained only junctional sequences without quality scores, so filtering could not match that applied to full-length reads. To assign V/J genes and CDR3, sequences were annotated against IMGT germline references using PyIR, a Python wrapper for IgBLAST v1.9. Reads were removed for weak V/J assignments (E-value above 1e-6), missing CDR3, stop codons, out-of-frame junctions, or ambiguous translated residues. V3J clonotypes were defined as sequences sharing the same inferred V gene, J gene, and CDR3 amino acid sequence. Percentage overlap between repertoires was calculated by dividing the number of shared unique clonotypes by the size of the smaller repertoire. Repertoire richness was assessed with RTK rarefaction, the Chao1 estimator, and Recon v2.1 estimates of unobserved clonotypes. Generation probabilities were computed with OLGA for all TCRbeta clonotypes obtained by the gDNA method from a handful of donors. TCRdb carries this immuneACCESS record with in-frame sequences only. Its versions omit some clonotypes, under half of them owing to an unresolved V gene in the studies checked, with the rest unexplained. The V and J calls and clone size come from that table; D and trimming were worked out from the DNA. Across this sample there are about 600,000 clones, with around 95% seen only once. Jointly, the top ten make up roughly 0.1% of the sample.

For the CD8 naive samples, CD45RO-negative cells were positively selected for CCR7, yielding a CD45RA+CCR7+ population from which TemRA cells were excluded. The donors were healthy, HIV-negative adults who had no recently reported acute infections or vaccinations. Every donor was a Caucasian adult residing in Nashville, Tennessee, USA. Blood was obtained by leukapheresis, after which PBMCs were separated by Ficoll-Histopaque density gradient centrifugation and cryopreserved in liquid nitrogen vapor phase. Analytical flow cytometry was used to check the purity and quantity of every magnetically sorted T cell population. From each sorted fraction, genomic DNA was isolated and quantified by UV absorbance on a Nanodrop 2000c. A word on this clone: The clone's antigen remains unknown. Base qualities are not provided; no much larger clone lies one nucleotide away.

The full study reports these points: Only blood was sampled, and tissue TCR repertoires likely differ from those in blood. Because the study included a small number of donors, the genetic and exposure-history diversity represented was limited. Larger estimated clonotype richness was generally found for naive subsets than for memory subsets. Compared with non-shared clonotypes, clonotypes shared by all four sorted-subset donors had higher generation probabilities. Approximately 4.8% of naive CD4, 3.5% of naive CD8, about 2.5% of memory CD4, and 0.4% of memory CD8 clonotypes were shared across a few donors. Pairwise subsampling led to the expectation that sequencing depth would affect the degree of clonotype sharing among donors. Even with the large sequencing depth, rarefaction of the sorted-subset datasets indicated that sequencing was incomplete.

The V end gives up 5 bases and the J end 3 bases, leaving 10 bases in the junction not matched to a gene. In the germline V gene (reference sequence), CDR1 corresponds to SGHAT and CDR2 to FQDESV. The CDR3 spans 15 residues, from the cysteine through the phenylalanine. Only the CDR3 part of the read is kept: 45 bases, read in frame from the first base. The receptor comes from a woman in her 30s in good health. The receptor chain draws on TRBV11-1 and TRBJ2-7, and 7 junction bases match TRBD2. Sequenced input: naive CD8+ T cells sorted from blood. Taken with the paper, the label for cell subset or site translates to: CD45RA+CCR7+. CDR3 sequence: CASSHYERGFYEQYF. The bases read TGTGCCAGCAGCCACTATGAGCGGGGCTTCTACGAGCAGTACTTC.